The rows below give T cell receptor beta chains drawn from one sample of a study of radiation and T cells in renal cell carcinoma. Some clones are missing from TCRdb's copy, which holds only in-frame ones; the method was immunoSEQ multiplex PCR. There are 80,000 or so clones in the sample; roughly nine tenths occur only once, and 4.5% to 7% lies in the top ten. Material: blood, obtained from a patient whose treatment included radiotherapy and nephrectomy. The receptors were sampled from an older woman with renal cell carcinoma. Each CDR3 is given without its conserved first and last residue.

TRBV29-1,SVEVAQGGNPLANTIY
TRBV4-2,ASSQESGVNTEAF
TRBV5-5,ASSATGGNTEAF
TRBV7-2,ASNLAGGHEQY
TRBV4-3,ASSQVGTGKEKLF
TRBV28,ASSPTDRAYATNEKLF
TRBV5-1,ASSREGSAEQY
TRBV2,ASKVRGHTEAF
TRBV5-1,ASSLGGLALGRETQY
TRBV11-2,ASSSYTSGGPDTQY
TRBV28,ASSFDRRPTYEQY
TRBV6-5,ASSPRPPLSYEQY
TRBV7-2,ASSLRTENQPQH
TRBV7-6,ASSAGQVKDTIY
TRBV30,AWGDRYGYT
TRBV23-1,ASSQIEVSYEQY
TRBV4-1,ASSHAGLAGSYEQY
TRBV7-8,ASSLALGGQETQY
TRBV6-5,ASSTDSGNTIY
TRBV7-2,ASSSRGLDTQY
TRBV7-9,ASSLDRAETSYEQY
TRBV19,ASSIQGRDQPQH
TRBV7-7,ASSLAGGQDTQY
TRBV6-5,ASSTGRTYGYT
TRBV7-9,ASSFGTSYSYEQY
TRBV5-1,ASSLGIAGASEQY
TRBV19,ASSPALGGQY
TRBV7-9,ASNPRTSGGVTGELF
TRBV13,ASSKAVAGGRSSYNEQF
TRBV28,ASSLNLMRNTIY
TRBV30,AWSAAWGPQH
TRBV5-1,ASSLDTAGGNTIY
TRBV9,ASSVGANTQY
TRBV5-5,ASSLSGTQETQY
TRBV4-3,ASSQVGSGGYT
TRBV6-5,ASIGRGGYNEQF
TRBV6-5,ASSNTAQLYGYT
TRBV7-8,ASSSRQQPNEKLF
TRBV10-2,ASSLGQENTEAF
TRBV4-2,ASRATGTAAPRAF
TRBV25-1,ASSDRGVYEQY
TRBV5-1,ASSGTVSSYNEQF
TRBV6-5,ASKGGGTTQY
TRBV7-2,ASSAHSNQPQH